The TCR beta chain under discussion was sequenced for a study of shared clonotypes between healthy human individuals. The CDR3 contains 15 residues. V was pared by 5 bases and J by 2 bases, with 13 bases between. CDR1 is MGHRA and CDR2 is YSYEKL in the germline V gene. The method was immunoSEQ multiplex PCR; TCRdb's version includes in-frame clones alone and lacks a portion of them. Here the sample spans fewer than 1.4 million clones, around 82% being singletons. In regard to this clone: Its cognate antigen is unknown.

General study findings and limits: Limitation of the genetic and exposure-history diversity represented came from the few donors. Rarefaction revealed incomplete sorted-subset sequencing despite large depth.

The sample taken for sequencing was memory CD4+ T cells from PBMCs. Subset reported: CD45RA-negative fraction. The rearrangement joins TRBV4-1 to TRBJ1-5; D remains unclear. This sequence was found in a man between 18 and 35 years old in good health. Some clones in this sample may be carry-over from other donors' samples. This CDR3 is CASSSDWVGNQPQHF. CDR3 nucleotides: TGCGCCAGCAGCTCAGATTGGGTTGGCAATCAGCCCCAGCATTTT.